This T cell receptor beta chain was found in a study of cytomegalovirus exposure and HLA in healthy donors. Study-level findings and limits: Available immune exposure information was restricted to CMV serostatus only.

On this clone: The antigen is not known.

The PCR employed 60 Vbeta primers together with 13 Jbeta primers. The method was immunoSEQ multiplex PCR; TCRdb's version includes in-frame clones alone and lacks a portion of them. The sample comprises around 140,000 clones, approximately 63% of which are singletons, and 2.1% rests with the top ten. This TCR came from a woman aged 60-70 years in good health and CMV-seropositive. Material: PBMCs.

The CDR3 nucleotides read TGTGCCAGCTCACCCCGGACTAGCGGGAGCCCAGATACGCAGTATTTT. Encoded protein: CASSPRTSGSPDTQYF. The gene calls are TRBV18 and TRBJ2-3; TRBD2 agrees at 13 bases. With V trimmed by 3 bases and J by 4 bases, 4 bases remained unmatched. The CDR3 spans 16 residues. Germline V gives CDR1 KGHSH, CDR2 LQKENI. The full variable domain, completed using reference TRBV18 and TRBJ2-3, is NAGVMQNPRHLVRRRGQEARLRCSPMKGHSHVYWYRQLPEEGLKFMVYLQKENIIDESGMPKERFSAEFPKEGPSILRIQQVVRGDSAAYFCASSPRTSGSPDTQYFGPGTRLTVL.